This T cell receptor (beta chain) was profiled in a study of cytomegalovirus exposure and HLA in healthy donors. The PCR ran on 60 Vbeta and 13 Jbeta primers. TCRdb's copy holds only in-frame clones and misses some; the assay was immunoSEQ multiplex PCR. This repertoire shows 55,000 to 80,000 clones, roughly 78% found once; its top ten account for 1.9%. This clonotype was obtained from a man younger than 35 in good health and CMV-seronegative. The specimen was PBMCs.

CDR3 DNA sequence: TGCAGCGTTGGACAGGGGAACTATGGCTACACCTTC. It specifies CSVGQGNYGYTF. V is TRBV29-1 and J is TRBJ1-2, with 8 bases matching TRBD1. CDR3 length: 12 residues. V trimming: 4 bases; J trimming: 2 bases; junction bases outside the gene matches: 0. Germline V CDR1 and CDR2: SQVTM, ANQGSEA. Supplemented by reference TRBV29-1 and TRBJ1-2, the full variable domain reads SAVISQKPSRDICQRGTSLTIQCQVDSQVTMMFWYRQQPGQSLTLIATANQGSEATYESGFVIDKFPISRPNLTFSTLTVSNMSPEDSSIYLCSVGQGNYGYTFGSGTRLTVV.